Each of the 16 T cell receptor beta chains below was sequenced from the same sample in a study of identical twins. Each CDR3 protein is one row after TCRdb ran MiXCR on the 5' RACE reads. The sample lists under 300,000 distinct CDR3 sequences, roughly an eighth occurring once. Sequencing input: memory (CD45RO+) T cells sorted from blood. All receptors come from a woman aged 18-29 years in good health.

This clonotype was detected only a few times. DNA for the CDR3: TGCGCCAGCAGCCAAGTTTCTAGCGGGTCTGGGGCCAACGTCCTGACTTTC. This translates into CASSQVSSGSGANVLTF. The genes are TRBV4-3 and TRBJ2-6; 8 nucleotides match TRBD2. The ends lost 1 base at V and 1 base at J; junction bases unmatched: 3. There are 17 residues in the CDR3. Germline V gene lookup returns CDR1 LGHNA and CDR2 YSLEER.

This clonotype has only a few counts. The chain combines TRBV9 with TRBJ2-1; 9 nucleotides line up with TRBD1. The V gene end was trimmed by 4 bases and the J gene end by 8 bases; junction bases not matched to a gene: 4. CDR3 size: 13 residues. Germline V gene lookup returns CDR1 SGDLS and CDR2 YYNGEE. This CDR3 is CASSQDRGYEQFF. DNA of the CDR3: TGTGCCAGCAGCCAGGACAGGGGCTATGAGCAGTTCTTC. Filled out from reference TRBV9 and TRBJ2-1, the complete variable domain reads DSGVTQTPKHLITATGQRVTLRCSPRSGDLSVYWYQQSLDQGLQFLIQYYNGEERAKGNILERFSAQQFPDLHSELNLSSLELGDSALYFCASSQDRGYEQFFGPGTRLTVL.

The V call is TRBV11-3, the J call TRBJ2-1; 14 bases align to TRBD2. This CDR3 contains 16 residues. Trimming removed 5 bases from V and 8 bases from J; junction bases left unmatched: 8. Germline V gene sequence: CDR1 SGHNT, CDR2 YENEEA. CDR3 protein: CASSIGTSGRPDEQFF. CDR3 DNA: TGTGCCAGCAGCATCGGGACTAGCGGGAGACCGGATGAGCAGTTCTTC.

V usage is TRBV7-6 and J usage is TRBJ1-1; D unclear. Trimming left V 3 bases short and J 2 bases short, with 10 bases between. Germline V gives CDR1 SGHVS, CDR2 FNYEAQ. CDR3 length equals 14 residues. The CDR3 region has the DNA TGTGCCAGCAGCTTGGCTCCCGTAAACACTGAAGCTTTCTTT. It codes for CASSLAPVNTEAFF.

This clonotype turned up a few times. The chain links TRBV7-2 to TRBJ2-3; unclear D gene. CDR1 is SGHTA and CDR2 is FQGNSA in the germline V gene. This CDR3 comprises 16 residues. The V and J ends lost 5 bases and 5 bases respectively, with 20 bases between them. CDR3 coding DNA: TGTGCCAGCAGCCCCCATGGTGGCGGAGTGGGAGATACGCAGTATTTT. It encodes CASSPHGGGVGDTQYF.

The chain is built from TRBV3-1 and TRBJ2-7, with 10 bases identical to TRBD2. Per germline, CDR1 LGHDT and CDR2 YNNKEL (reference sequence). V trimming: 4 bases; J trimming: 3 bases; junction bases outside the gene matches: 6. This CDR3 comprises 15 residues. As DNA, the CDR3 is TGTGCCAGCAGCCTCCGACTAGCGGGCATCTACGAGCAGTACTTC. Amino acid sequence: CASSLRLAGIYEQYF.

This clonotype has just a few counts. V usage is TRBV7-2 and J usage is TRBJ2-1; TRBD2 agrees at 7 bases. Germline CDR1 SGHTA, CDR2 FQGNSA. This CDR3 has 16 residues. V was clipped by 0 bases and J by 2 bases; unmatched bases: 4. In DNA, the CDR3 is TGTGCCAGCAGCTTAGCGGCTAGCGGTACCTACAATGAGCAGTTCTTC. Protein: CASSLAASGTYNEQFF.

This clonotype was counted ten times or more. This chain uses TRBV29-1 with TRBJ1-1; possible D gene TRBD1, 6 bases. The CDR3 spans 13 residues. Germline-derived CDR1 and CDR2 are SQVTM and ANQGSEA. Trimming cost V 4 bases and J 1 base, with 10 bases left between them. CDR3 sequence (DNA): TGCAGCGTTGTGCGGACAGAGAACACTGAAGCTTTCTTT. Protein sequence: CSVVRTENTEAFF.

The chain employs TRBV12-2 and TRBJ2-5; TRBD2 was called by the table and not checked on the DNA. TRBV12-2 is recorded as a pseudogene. This CDR3 spans 16 amino acids. CDR3 DNA: TGTGCAAGTCGCTCCGGGGTTCCGGCACTAAAAGAGACCCAGTACTTC. Translated: CASRSGVPALKETQYF.

The gene calls are TRBV4-1 and TRBJ2-2; 16 bases are a match to TRBD2. This CDR3 comprises 16 residues. From germline, CDR1 is MGHRA and CDR2 YSYEKL. The V gene end was trimmed by 4 bases and the J gene end by 6 bases; junction bases not matched to a gene: 2. CDR3 protein: CASSRGTSGRAGELFF. In DNA, the CDR3 is TGCGCCAGCAGCCGTGGGACTAGCGGGAGGGCCGGGGAGCTGTTTTTT.

The chain combines TRBV6-5 with TRBJ2-2; 14 bases fit TRBD2. CDR1 MNHEY and CDR2 SVGAGI come from the germline V gene. This CDR3 spans 16 amino acids. The J segment lost 6 bases and the V segment lost 0 bases, leaving 0 bases of the junction unmatched. CDR3 amino acids: CASSYSTSGGAGELFF. CDR3 in DNA: TGTGCCAGCAGTTACTCGACTAGCGGGGGGGCCGGGGAGCTGTTTTTT.

This clonotype was counted only a few times. The rearrangement links TRBV7-2 to TRBJ2-7, with 8 bases that match TRBD2. This CDR3 spans 15 amino acids. The V and J ends lost 2 bases and 5 bases, in that order; junction bases with no gene match: 8. From germline, CDR1 is SGHTA and CDR2 FQGNSA. The CDR3 bases are TGTGCCAGCAGCTTACGAGCGGGAGATCGGAACGAGCAGTACTTC. Protein sequence: CASSLRAGDRNEQYF.

The CDR3 reads CASSYRGFDSGSTDTQYF. CDR3 DNA sequence: TGTGCCAGCAGTTACCGGGGTTTCGATAGCGGAAGCACAGATACGCAGTATTTT. V and J are TRBV6-2 or TRBV6-3 and TRBJ2-3, with D possibly matching TRBD2 (6 bases). Looked up from germline, CDR1 is MNHEY and CDR2 is SVGEGT. The V and J ends lost 2 bases and 0 bases respectively, with 18 bases between them. The CDR3 sequence is 18 residues long.

The chain recombines TRBV9 with TRBJ2-3, with TRBD2 matching over 11 bases. Germline V lookup: CDR1 SGDLS, CDR2 YYNGEE. J gave up 2 bases and V 0 bases, and 2 bases lay outside the gene matches. This CDR3 is built from 16 residues. The CDR3 coding sequence is TGTGCCAGCAGCGTAGGACTAGCGGGGAACACAGATACGCAGTATTTT. Its translation is CASSVGLAGNTDTQYF.

A few counts support this clonotype. The chain joins TRBV7-2 to TRBJ1-5; the D is unclear. Trimming shortened V by 2 bases and J by 6 bases, and 5 bases separated the two germline ends. Per germline, CDR1 SGHTA and CDR2 FQGNSA. This CDR3 has 12 amino acids. Written as DNA, the CDR3 is TGTGCCAGCAGCTTAAATCTTCAGCCCCAGCATTTT. It specifies CASSLNLQPQHF.

The rearrangement joins TRBV20-1 to TRBJ1-2; a possible D gene is TRBD1 (6 bases). The CDR3 runs 12 residues. Trimming took off 6 bases at V and 4 bases at J, with 12 bases between the two ends. From germline, CDR1 is DFQATT and CDR2 SNEGSKA (reference sequence). This chain's CDR3 is CSASRGFYGYTF. CDR3 sequence (DNA): TGCAGTGCGAGCAGGGGTTTCTATGGCTACACCTTC.